The rows below give T cell receptor beta chains drawn from one sample of a study of OX40 agonist ivuxolimab in advanced cancers. Only in-frame clones appear in the TCRdb table, and some are missing; sequencing was by immunoSEQ multiplex PCR. The sample contains more than 10,000 clones, nearly 85% of which appear only once. The material sequenced was CD4+ or CD8+ T cells sorted from blood, taken in a trial of the OX40 agonist ivuxolimab. The receptors come from an adult with an advanced solid tumor such as melanoma, head and neck, liver or kidney cancer. Both conserved end residues are part of each CDR3. Fields, in order: D gene, clone size, V gene, J gene, CDR3 protein, CDR3 DNA. The D gene is left open where the match is weak. Size is omitted from some rows. Given values are once, few, many or a class for expanded clones.

.,few,TRBV19,TRBJ2-7,CASSTPSGLLPNEQYF,TGTGCCAGTAGTACCCCGAGCGGGCTCCTCCCAAACGAGCAGTACTTC
TRBD2,.,TRBV28,TRBJ2-5,CASSLIQREIVETQYF,TGTGCCAGCAGTCTAATCCAGCGGGAGATTGTAGAGACCCAGTACTTC
.,.,TRBV15,TRBJ2-7,CATSPHSYEQYF,TGTGCCACCAGCCCCCACTCCTACGAGCAGTACTTC
.,once,TRBV6-5,TRBJ2-3,CASIGAGTDTQYF,TGTGCCAGCATAGGGGCGGGCACAGATACGCAGTATTTT
TRBD1,.,TRBV7-8,TRBJ2-1,CASSLEVGQGARGEQFF,TGTGCCAGCAGCTTAGAGGTTGGGCAGGGGGCGAGGGGTGAGCAGTTCTTC
.,.,TRBV7-9,TRBJ2-7,CASSFGQSTYEQYF,TGTGCCAGCAGCTTTGGACAGTCCACCTACGAGCAGTACTTC
TRBD2,.,TRBV4-1,TRBJ2-5,CASSQAGGSFETQYF,TGCGCCAGCAGCCAAGCTGGCGGGAGTTTTGAGACCCAGTACTTC
.,.,TRBV5-1,TRBJ2-3,CASSLEGGSYTDTQYF,TGCGCCAGCAGCTTGGAAGGGGGTTCCTACACAGATACGCAGTATTTT
.,.,TRBV6-1,TRBJ1-2,CASSETQGHHGYTF,TGTGCCAGCAGTGAAACCCAGGGGCACCATGGCTACACCTTC
TRBD1,.,TRBV28,TRBJ1-5,CASDRGSQPQHF,TGTGCCAGCGACAGGGGTAGTCAGCCCCAGCATTTT
.,.,TRBV7-8,TRBJ1-3,CASGQSGNTIYF,TGTGCCAGTGGACAATCTGGAAACACCATATATTTT
.,.,TRBV5-1,TRBJ1-2,CASSFETPRRGADYGYTF,TGCGCCAGCAGCTTCGAGACTCCGAGACGGGGGGCTGACTATGGCTACACCTTC
.,few,TRBV25-1,TRBJ2-7,CASSERVSEQYF,TGTGCCAGCAGTGAAAGAGTGAGCGAGCAGTACTTC
.,.,TRBV5-4,TRBJ2-7,CASRKSGTYEQYF,TGTGCCAGCAGGAAATCCGGGACCTACGAGCAGTACTTC
.,.,TRBV19,TRBJ2-7,CASSIRGEAYEQYF,TGTGCCAGTAGTATACGAGGAGAGGCCTACGAGCAGTACTTC
.,.,TRBV7-9,TRBJ2-7,CASSSSYYEQYF,TGTGCCAGCAGCTCTAGTTACTACGAGCAGTACTTC
.,.,TRBV27,TRBJ2-1,CASSPQGGRPYNEQFF,TGTGCCAGCAGCCCCCAGGGCGGGCGTCCCTACAATGAGCAGTTCTTC
.,.,TRBV2,TRBJ2-4,CASVTKNIQYF,TGTGCCAGCGTGACCAAAAACATTCAGTACTTC
TRBD2,once,TRBV9,TRBJ2-1,CASSVGGGSGDYNEQFF,TGTGCCAGCAGCGTAGGTGGGGGGAGCGGGGATTACAATGAGCAGTTCTTC
TRBD1,.,TRBV4-1,TRBJ2-7,CASSQRDRSSYEQYF,TGCGCCAGCAGCCAAAGGGACAGAAGCTCCTACGAGCAGTACTTC
.,once,TRBV7-9,TRBJ1-5,CASSLAHSRDQAQHF,TGTGCCAGCAGCTTAGCCCACTCGAGGGATCAAGCCCAGCATTTT
TRBD1,.,TRBV28,TRBJ2-7,CASSRGTGPSYEQYF,TGTGCCAGCAGTCGGGGGACAGGGCCTTCCTACGAGCAGTACTTC
TRBD1,.,TRBV29-1,TRBJ2-1,CSVPGQGYNEQFF,TGCAGCGTCCCGGGACAGGGCTACAATGAGCAGTTCTTC